This record concerns one T cell receptor beta chain sequence. Per germline, CDR1 LNHDA and CDR2 SQIVND (reference sequence). V shed 3 bases, J shed 4 bases, and the junction held 5 bases outside the gene matches. The CDR3 contains 14 residues. The data are from a study of blood T cell repertoires in COVID-19. The method was immunoSEQ multiplex PCR; TCRdb's version includes in-frame clones alone and lacks a portion of them. The data hold over 150,000 clones, with around 90% observed a single time. Specimen: peripheral blood. The chain links TRBV19 to TRBJ1-2, with 7 bases fitting TRBD1. The receptor was isolated from a man over 45 who had recovered from COVID-19. The CDR3: CASSMGQTGYGYTF. The CDR3 region has the DNA TGTGCCAGTAGTATGGGACAGACGGGCTATGGCTACACCTTC. The full variable domain, completed using reference TRBV19 and TRBJ1-2, is DGGITQSPKYLFRKEGQNVTLSCEQNLNHDAMYWYRQDPGQGLRLIYYSQIVNDFQKGDIAEGYSVSREKKESFPLTVTSAQKNPTAFYLCASSMGQTGYGYTFGSGTRLTVV.